The rows below give T cell receptor beta chains drawn from one sample of a study of blood T cell repertoires in COVID-19. Clones were read by immunoSEQ multiplex PCR, and TCRdb kept only the in-frame ones, dropping some. The sample comprises 300,000 to 400,000 clones, about 86% of which are singletons, and approximately 4.4% rests with the top ten. Sequenced: PBMCs or T cells enriched from blood (not recorded which). The receptors were sampled from a middle-aged woman with acute COVID-19. Both conserved end residues are part of each CDR3. Fields, in order: V gene, D gene, J gene, CDR3 length, clone size, CDR3 protein, CDR3 DNA. The D gene is left open where the match is weak. Expanded clones are given a class, and other clones once, few, many or no size at all.

>TRBV15|TRBD1|TRBJ2-1|12|.
CATSRDRLSMFF
TGTGCCACCAGCAGGGACAGGCTATCGATGTTCTTC
>TRBV2|.|TRBJ1-5|13|.
CASRLTGDQPQHF
TGTGCCAGCAGACTGACAGGAGATCAGCCCCAGCATTTT
>TRBV3-1/TRBV3-2|TRBD1|TRBJ1-1|16|.
CASSQPTGASSRGAFF
TGTGCCAGCAGCCAACCGACAGGGGCTTCTTCACGGGGAGCTTTCTTT
>TRBV5-6|TRBD1|TRBJ1-2|13|.
CASSLTGTDGYTF
TGTGCCAGCAGCCTGACAGGGACGGATGGCTACACCTTC
>TRBV18|.|TRBJ2-2|18|.
CASSPPGYSGPNTGELFF
TGTGCCAGCTCACCACCCGGCTATAGCGGTCCGAACACCGGGGAGCTGTTTTTT
>TRBV18|TRBD2|TRBJ2-7|17|.
CASSPLGLAGALREQYF
TGTGCCAGCTCACCTTTAGGACTAGCGGGGGCCCTTCGCGAGCAGTACTTC
>TRBV7-2|.|TRBJ2-5|15|once
CASSPSTGFLETQYF
TGTGCCAGCAGCCCCTCGACAGGTTTTTTAGAGACCCAGTACTTC
>TRBV6-6|.|TRBJ1-4|20|many
CASSHQLGGVAFRANEKLFF
TGTGCCAGCAGTCACCAATTAGGAGGAGTTGCGTTTAGAGCTAATGAAAAACTGTTTTTT
>TRBV28|.|TRBJ1-6|15|.
CASSSRTGLGPPLHF
TGTGCCAGCAGTTCCCGAACAGGGTTGGGGCCACCCCTCCACTTT
>TRBV5-8|.|TRBJ2-3|14|few
CASSPRRSTDTQYF
TGTGCCAGCAGCCCACGGAGAAGTACAGATACGCAGTATTTT
>TRBV2|.|TRBJ2-1|13|.
CASREDAYNEQFF
TGTGCCAGCCGAGAGGATGCCTACAATGAGCAGTTCTTC
>TRBV3-1/TRBV3-2|TRBD2|TRBJ2-5|19|.
CASSPYPGTSVYRTETQYF
TGTGCCAGCAGCCCGTACCCCGGGACTAGCGTTTACCGCACCGAGACCCAGTACTTC
>TRBV11-2|.|TRBJ2-7|17|.
CASSQPLYSGSSSEQYF
TGTGCCAGCAGCCAACCCCTCTACAGCGGTAGTTCCTCGGAGCAGTACTTC
>TRBV18|.|TRBJ2-1|14|.
CASSPDKSYNEQFF
TGTGCCAGCTCACCTGACAAGTCCTACAATGAGCAGTTCTTC
>TRBV13|.|TRBJ2-2|16|.
CASSPDRTANTGELFF
TGTGCCAGCAGCCCTGACAGGACCGCGAACACCGGGGAGCTGTTTTTT
>TRBV6-1|.|TRBJ2-1|12|.
CASSESRYEQFF
TGTGCCAGCAGTGAATCCCGTTATGAGCAGTTCTTC
>TRBV10-3|.|TRBJ2-2|13|.
CAIKGGYTGELFF
TGTGCCATCAAGGGGGGGTACACCGGGGAGCTGTTTTTT
>TRBV5-1|.|TRBJ2-2|14|.
CASRIQGTTGELFF
TGCGCCAGCAGGATTCAGGGAACAACCGGGGAGCTGTTTTTT
>TRBV7-2|.|TRBJ2-7|16|.
CASSLAGLRSSYEQYF
TGTGCCAGCAGCTTAGCGGGCCTGAGAAGCTCCTACGAGCAGTACTTC
>TRBV28|TRBD1|TRBJ1-5|15|.
CASRDRSPVNQPQHF
TGTGCCAGCAGGGACAGGAGTCCTGTCAATCAGCCCCAGCATTTT
>TRBV19|TRBD1|TRBJ1-2|13|few
CASTLGQRYGYTF
TGTGCCAGTACTTTGGGACAGAGGTATGGCTACACCTTC
>TRBV4-1|TRBD2|TRBJ2-4|20|.
CASSQEGGLAGDLAKNIQYF
TGCGCCAGCAGCCAAGAAGGTGGACTAGCGGGAGATCTAGCCAAAAACATTCAGTACTTC
>TRBV6-1|TRBD1|TRBJ1-2|15|.
CASSDNRGGNYGYTF
TGTGCCAGCAGTGACAACAGGGGTGGAAACTATGGCTACACCTTC
>TRBV5-6|.|TRBJ2-2|16|.
CASSPLGAGSTGELFF
TGTGCCAGCAGCCCCCTTGGGGCCGGGTCGACCGGGGAGCTGTTTTTT
>TRBV3-1/TRBV3-2|.|TRBJ2-3|14|.
CASSQGWRSDTQYF
TGTGCCAGCAGCCAAGGATGGAGGTCAGATACGCAGTATTTT
>TRBV5-8|.|TRBJ1-1|15|.
CASRPRTTGLGEAFF
TGTGCCAGCAGACCACGAACCACAGGGTTGGGTGAAGCTTTCTTT
>TRBV5-6|TRBD1|TRBJ1-2|13|.
CASSSRGQGGYTF
TGTGCCAGCAGCTCGAGGGGGCAGGGTGGCTACACCTTC
>TRBV27|.|TRBJ1-2|15|.
CASSFGGGRAYGYTF
TGTGCCAGCAGTTTCGGGGGGGGGCGGGCTTATGGCTACACCTTC
>TRBV7-2|.|TRBJ2-7|14|.
CASSLGRTSYEQYF
TGTGCCAGCAGCTTAGGAAGAACTTCCTACGAGCAGTACTTC
>TRBV5-1|.|TRBJ1-1|16|.
CASSQSPGDNYREAFF
TGCGCCAGCAGCCAAAGCCCGGGAGACAATTATCGGGAAGCTTTCTTT
>TRBV27|.|TRBJ1-2|15|once
CASSPQLPPNYGYTF
TGTGCCAGCAGCCCCCAACTGCCACCTAACTATGGCTACACCTTC
>TRBV9|TRBD1|TRBJ2-7|14|.
CASSPGQPSYEQYF
TGTGCCAGCAGCCCGGGACAGCCCTCCTACGAGCAGTACTTC
>TRBV2|.|TRBJ1-1|14|.
CASIQGRLNTEAFF
TGTGCCAGCATCCAGGGAAGGTTGAACACTGAAGCTTTCTTT
>TRBV27|TRBD2|TRBJ2-1|17|.
CASSELAGASSYNEQFF
TGTGCCAGCAGCGAGCTAGCGGGAGCGTCGTCCTACAATGAGCAGTTCTTC
>TRBV5-6|TRBD1|TRBJ2-1|15|.
CASSRRQGAYNEQFF
TGTGCCAGCAGCCGACGACAGGGGGCTTACAATGAGCAGTTCTTC
>TRBV4-2|.|TRBJ2-7|13|.
CASSQDLSYEQYF
TGTGCCAGCAGCCAAGATTTGTCATACGAGCAGTACTTC
>TRBV19|.|TRBJ2-3|16|.
CASSIDPRGNTDTQYF
TGTGCCAGTAGTATAGATCCCCGGGGTAACACAGATACGCAGTATTTT
>TRBV7-9|.|TRBJ1-4|15|.
CASSYLRGGREKLFF
TGTGCCAGCAGCTACCTGCGGGGAGGTCGAGAAAAACTGTTTTTT
>TRBV14|TRBD1|TRBJ2-7|15|.
CASSQMTGTFYEQYF
TGTGCCAGCAGCCAGATGACAGGGACCTTCTACGAGCAGTACTTC
>TRBV19|TRBD1|TRBJ1-6|13|.
CASRGQGGSPLHF
TGTGCCAGCAGGGGACAGGGGGGTTCACCCCTCCACTTT
>TRBV7-2|.|TRBJ1-1|14|.
CASKIAEMNTEAFF
TGTGCCAGCAAAATAGCTGAAATGAACACTGAAGCTTTCTTT
>TRBV7-9|.|TRBJ2-1|14|.
CASSFGQTYNEQFF
TGTGCCAGCAGCTTCGGACAGACCTACAATGAGCAGTTCTTC
>TRBV3-1/TRBV3-2|.|TRBJ1-5|14|.
CASSQAAGVQPQHF
TGTGCCAGCAGCCAAGCGGCGGGGGTTCAGCCCCAGCATTTT
>TRBV7-2|TRBD2|TRBJ2-7|15|few
CASSLDLAGSYEQYF
TGTGCCAGCAGCTTAGATCTAGCGGGATCCTACGAGCAGTACTTC
>TRBV7-9|TRBD1|TRBJ1-2|15|.
CASRIPDRVDYGYTF
TGTGCCAGCAGGATACCCGACAGGGTCGACTATGGCTACACCTTC
>TRBV9|.|TRBJ2-2|16|.
CASSVGLGPQAGELFF
TGTGCCAGCAGCGTAGGCCTCGGCCCGCAGGCCGGGGAGCTGTTTTTT